One TCR beta chain is described in this entry. Its antigen is still unknown. Profiled with immunoSEQ multiplex PCR; TCRdb holds only in-frame clones, not every one. This sample has roughly 66,000 clones, with roughly four fifths found just once. These data originate in a study of OX40 agonist ivuxolimab in advanced cancers. Overall study results and limits: Antigen targets of the expanded peripheral T cells went undetermined.

CDR1 is KGHSH and CDR2 is LQKENI in the germline V gene. V trimming: 1 base; J trimming: 2 bases; junction bases outside the gene matches: 17. This CDR3 spans 20 amino acids. This receptor was taken from an adult with an advanced solid tumor such as melanoma, head and neck, liver or kidney cancer. V is TRBV18 and J is TRBJ2-7, with 10 nucleotides matching TRBD2. The sequencing here drew on CD4+ or CD8+ T cells sorted from blood, taken in a trial of the OX40 agonist ivuxolimab. The CDR3 loop reads CASSPLTSGLAGVLTYEQYF. The CDR3 coding sequence is TGTGCCAGCTCACCACTCACCTCCGGTCTAGCGGGAGTTTTAACCTACGAGCAGTACTTC.